Below, 15 T cell receptor beta chains from the same sample are listed, as sequenced in a study of blood T cell repertoires in COVID-19. Sequencing was performed with immunoSEQ multiplex PCR; in TCRdb, only in-frame clones are kept and a portion is missing. The sample lists 150,000 to 200,000 clones, 81% occurring once. Source material: peripheral blood. The receptors shown here come from a man between 60 and 70 years old with active or convalescent COVID-19.

The V and J genes are TRBV18 and TRBJ1-6, with TRBD1 matching 7 bases. The germline CDR1 and CDR2 sequences are KGHSH and LQKENI. V lost 6 bases, J lost 9 bases, and 8 bases stayed unmatched. There are 14 residues in the CDR3. The CDR3 DNA follows: TGTGCCAGCTCCCCGGCAGGGGGGACTTCACCCCTCCACTTT. It yields the protein CASSPAGGTSPLHF.

This clone turned up a few times. The chain recombines TRBV12-3 or TRBV12-4 with TRBJ2-3, with D possibly TRBD2 on 5 matching bases. This CDR3 is built from 12 residues. Trimming shortened V by 5 bases and J by 10 bases, and 13 bases separated the two germline ends. The CDR3 loop is CASSLEERAQYF. The CDR3 DNA reads TGTGCCAGCAGTCTGGAGGAGCGAGCGCAGTATTTT.

The chain links TRBV18 to TRBJ1-6; D possibly corresponds to TRBD1 (5 bases). Germline V gene sequence: CDR1 KGHSH, CDR2 LQKENI. The CDR3 sequence is 16 residues long. Deletions cut 3 bases from V and 7 bases from J, with 16 bases between. As DNA, the CDR3 is TGTGCCAGCTCACCCACGGGGGTTACGAAGAATTCACCCCTCCACTTT. This sequence encodes CASSPTGVTKNSPLHF.

The chain's CDR3 is CASRGATGGYGYTF. The CDR3 DNA reads TGTGCCAGCAGGGGAGCCACAGGGGGCTATGGCTACACCTTC. The chain recombines TRBV6-5 with TRBJ1-2; TRBD1 aligns across 8 bases. The ends lost 6 bases at V and 4 bases at J; junction bases unmatched: 7. CDR1 and CDR2 (germline): MNHEY, SVGAGI. This CDR3 is 14 amino acids long.

V is TRBV2 and J is TRBJ2-1; tentative D call: TRBD2 (5 bases). Germline-derived CDR1 and CDR2 are SNHLY and FYNNEI. Trimming took 3 bases from V and 12 from J, leaving 12 bases between them. The CDR3 contains 12 residues. The CDR3 spells CASSDSVPGQFF. The CDR3 DNA follows: TGTGCCAGCAGTGATAGCGTCCCGGGGCAGTTCTTC.

DNA of the CDR3: TGTGCCAGCAGCTTGGGGACAGGGTCGGCAGAGACCCAGTACTTC. Translation gives CASSLGTGSAETQYF. The chain couples TRBV7-3 to TRBJ2-5, with 9 positions matching TRBD1. The CDR3 length is 15 residues. V was clipped by 3 bases and J by 4 bases; unmatched bases: 6. Germline CDR1 and CDR2: SGHTA and FQGTGA.

This chain links TRBV5-1 with TRBJ1-1; TRBD1 matches at 8 bases. Germline loops: CDR1 SGHRS, CDR2 YFSETQ. This CDR3 is built from 17 residues. J gave up 2 bases and V 2 bases, and 11 bases lay outside the gene matches. Here the CDR3 reads CASSLLPLTGGNTEAFF. DNA for the CDR3: TGCGCCAGCAGCTTACTCCCACTAACAGGGGGAAACACTGAAGCTTTCTTT.

In its sample, this clone was seen a few times. This chain joins TRBV19 and TRBJ2-2; a possible D gene is TRBD2 (5 bases). The CDR3 is 15 amino acids. CDR1 is LNHDA, CDR2 SQIVND, per germline (reference sequence). With 6 bases removed from V and 1 base from J, the gap between germline ends came to 12 bases. In nucleotides, the CDR3 is TGTGCCAGTAGACTGGACTGGAAGAACACCGGGGAGCTGTTTTTT. Translating gives CASRLDWKNTGELFF.

V usage is TRBV19 and J usage is TRBJ2-3; D may be TRBD2 (5 bases). V was clipped by 7 bases and J by 3 bases, with 11 bases between them. CDR3 length: 13 residues. CDR1 is LNHDA and CDR2 is SQIVND in the germline V gene (reference sequence). The CDR3 sequence: CASTLEGTDTQYF. The CDR3 nucleotides are TGTGCCAGTACCCTTGAGGGAACAGATACGCAGTATTTT.

The chain employs TRBV6-1 and TRBJ1-4, with D possibly matching TRBD1 (5 bases). V lost 2 bases and J lost 11, with 9 bases in between. CDR3 length: 12 amino acids. Germline CDR1 MNHNS, CDR2 SASEGT. CDR3 loop: CASSEPRQKLFF. The CDR3 DNA follows: TGTGCCAGCAGTGAACCCCGACAGAAACTGTTTTTT.

The V gene is TRBV11-2, the J gene TRBJ1-1; D is possibly TRBD1 (6 bases). Looked up from germline, CDR1 is SGHAT and CDR2 is FQNNGV. V was shortened by 5 bases and J by 7 bases, with 14 bases between the two germline ends. The CDR3 loop spans 13 amino acids. The CDR3 DNA is TGTGCCAGCAGCCAGGGGCTCCAGGGTGAAGCTTTCTTT. This codes for CASSQGLQGEAFF. The full variable domain, rest sourced from reference TRBV11-2 and TRBJ1-1, is EAGVAQSPRYKIIEKRQSVAFWCNPISGHATLYWYQQILGQGPKLLIQFQNNGVVDDSQLPKDRFSAERLKGVDSTLKIQPAKLEDSAVYLCASSQGLQGEAFFGQGTRLTVV.

This chain links TRBV9 with TRBJ1-4, with TRBD1 matching over 8 bases. Per germline, CDR1 SGDLS and CDR2 YYNGEE. V lost 2 bases, J lost 5 bases, and 5 bases stayed unmatched. The CDR3 has 15 residues. The CDR3 region has the DNA TGTGCCAGCAGCGTTGGACAGGGACAAAATGAAAAACTGTTTTTT. Amino acids: CASSVGQGQNEKLFF.

The rearrangement joins TRBV3-1 (or the pseudogene TRBV3-2) to TRBJ1-3; D remains unclear. The CDR3 loop spans 14 amino acids. Germline CDR1 LGHDT, CDR2 YNNKEL (reference sequence). V shed 2 bases and J shed 4 bases, with 9 bases lying between them. This CDR3 reads CASSQTGVGNTIYF. CDR3 DNA sequence: TGTGCCAGCAGCCAAACCGGGGTGGGAAACACCATATATTTT.

The chain links TRBV6-5 to TRBJ2-1; 7 bases agree with TRBD2. V was clipped by 10 bases and J by 7 bases; unmatched bases: 7. Germline-derived CDR1 and CDR2 are MNHEY and SVGAGI. The CDR3 contains 12 residues. The CDR3 sequence is CATSGTTNEQFF. Written as DNA, the CDR3 is TGTGCCACCTCCGGGACTACGAATGAGCAGTTCTTC.

The rearrangement links TRBV28 to TRBJ2-7; D gene ambiguous. The CDR3 runs to 13 residues. V was shortened by 5 bases and J by 10 bases, with 18 bases between the two germline ends. The germline gives CDR1 MDHEN, CDR2 SYDVKM. DNA of the CDR3: TGTGCCAGCAGTACTACGAGCACGTCAGCCCAGTACTTC. Encoded protein: CASSTTSTSAQYF. The variable domain in full, with the rest retrieved from reference TRBV28 and TRBJ2-7, is DVKVTQSSRYLVKRTGEKVFLECVQDMDHENMFWYRQDPGLGLRLIYFSYDVKMKEKGDIPEGYSVSREKKERFSLILESASTNQTSMYLCASSTTSTSAQYFGPGTRLTVT.